The 11 T cell receptor beta chains below all came from one sample that was sequenced in a study of CDR3 diversity in severe acne. TCRdb redid the calling of the PCR reads with MiXCR, one entry per CDR3 protein. This table holds about 93,000 distinct CDR3 sequences, roughly half found once. The sample taken for sequencing was blood. Receptors were obtained from a male donor in good health, serving as a control.

This clonotype occurred many times. This chain links TRBV4-1 with TRBJ2-5; D uncertain. The CDR3 runs 13 residues. In germline, CDR1 is MGHRA, CDR2 YSYEKL. Trimming took 4 bases from V and 2 from J, leaving 8 bases between them. CDR3 nucleotides: TGCGCCAGCAGCCTTTCACAGCAAGAGACCCAGTACTTC. Amino acid sequence: CASSLSQQETQYF.

On this clonotype: A much larger clone lies one base from this, so it may be a read error. The chain employs TRBV19 and TRBJ1-3, with D perhaps matching TRBD1 (5 bases). Germline CDR1 and CDR2: LNHDA and SQIVND (reference sequence). This CDR3 is 14 amino acids long. Here the CDR3 DNA reads TGTGCCAGTAGTATAAGGGGAGCCGGAAACACCATGTATTTT. The encoded protein is CASSIRGAGNTMYF.

This clonotype was seen ten or more times. This chain links TRBV5-1 with TRBJ2-4; D ambiguous. V shed 0 bases and J shed 6 bases, with 10 bases lying between them. From germline, CDR1 is SGHRS and CDR2 YFSETQ. CDR3 length: 14 amino acids. CDR3 DNA sequence: TGCGCCAGCAGCTTGGAAGGGCCAACAAACATTCAGTACTTC. It encodes CASSLEGPTNIQYF.

A word on this clonotype: The limits of the CDR3 on the DNA are not certain, so only TCRdb's listed CDR3 is given. The rearrangement joins TRBV20-1 to TRBJ1-6; TRBD1 is the table's D call and was not checked against the DNA. With termini counted, the CDR3 has 20 amino acids. CDR1 and CDR2 (germline): DFQATT, SNEGSKA (reference sequence). The CDR3 sequence: CSASLGAYEQYFGRYSPLHF.

The CDR3 DNA reads as TGTGCCAGCAGTTCGAGCCGCCAGGGTCGAGAGACCCAGTACTTC. Encoded protein: CASSSSRQGRETQYF. The rearrangement uses TRBV12-3 or TRBV12-4 and TRBJ2-5, with D perhaps TRBD1 (5 bases). The CDR3 extends over 15 amino acids. The V end was cut by 4 bases, the J end by 4 bases, with 16 bases between.

This clonotype showed up just once. CDR3 in amino acids: CASSSGTGDNYGYTF. CDR3 sequence (DNA): TGTGCCAGCAGCTCCGGGACAGGTGATAACTATGGCTACACCTTC. The V call is TRBV12-1, the J call TRBJ1-2; TRBD1 is the table's D call, not checked against the DNA. TRBV12-1 counts as a pseudogene. CDR3 size: 15 residues.

This clonotype is judged medium-sized. As the CDR3 is not closed by the conserved phenylalanine or tryptophan, this likely results from a read error. The DNA is left out, because the CDR3 cannot be placed on it with certainty; the CDR3 is given as TCRdb lists it. The rearrangement joins TRBV10-1 to TRBJ2-3; TRBD1, the table's D call, lacks a check against the DNA. The length of the CDR3 is 11 amino acids, counting both ends. Germline V gene lookup returns CDR1 WNHNN and CDR2 SYGVQD (reference sequence). This CDR3 reads CASSTYRGGKD.

The chain recombines TRBV28 with TRBJ1-6; D not certain. CDR3 length: 16 amino acids. V lost 3 bases to trimming and J lost 7 bases, with 16 bases between them. Germline CDR1 reads MDHEN; CDR2 reads SYDVKM. Written as DNA, the CDR3 is TGTGCCAGCAGTTTTTTGTCGGCAGAACTCAATTCACCCCTCCACTTT. It is translated as CASSFLSAELNSPLHF. Full variable domain (remainder filled in from reference TRBV28 and TRBJ1-6): DVKVTQSSRYLVKRTGEKVFLECVQDMDHENMFWYRQDPGLGLRLIYFSYDVKMKEKGDIPEGYSVSREKKERFSLILESASTNQTSMYLCASSFLSAELNSPLHFGNGTRLTVT.

This clonotype was found many times. The J gene is TRBJ2-5, the V gene TRBV5-6; D gene ambiguous. With 0 bases removed from V and 0 bases from J, the gap between germline ends came to 3 bases. This CDR3 is 13 amino acids long. Per the germline V gene, CDR1 is SGHDT and CDR2 is YYEEEE. DNA for the CDR3: TGTGCCAGCAGCTTGGGGTACCAAGAGACCCAGTACTTC. It yields the protein CASSLGYQETQYF. Full variable domain (missing parts from reference TRBV5-6 and TRBJ2-5): DAGVTQSPTHLIKTRGQQVTLRCSPKSGHDTVSWYQQALGQGPQFIFQYYEEEERQRGNFPDRFSGHQFPNYSSELNVNALLLGDSALYLCASSLGYQETQYFGPGTRLLVL.

In its sample, this clonotype was seen a few times. V usage is TRBV4-1 and J usage is TRBJ2-7, with D hard to call. From germline, CDR1 is MGHRA and CDR2 YSYEKL. The CDR3 runs 13 residues. Deletions cut 0 bases from V and 3 bases from J, with 6 bases between. In nucleotides, the CDR3 is TGCGCCAGCAGCCAAGAAATATTCTACGAGCAGTACTTC. Its protein is CASSQEIFYEQYF.

As regards this clonotype: The final CDR3 position lacks the conserved phenylalanine or tryptophan, pointing to a likely read error. The genes are TRBV5-1 and TRBJ2-2; 9 nucleotides line up with TRBD1. V was pared by 0 bases and J by 5 bases, with 2 bases of the junction left unmatched. Germline V CDR1 and CDR2: SGHRS, YFSETQ. The CDR3 is 15 amino acids. The CDR3 DNA is TGCGCCAGCAGCTTGGTGACAGGGGGGACCGGGGAGCTGTTTTCT. It encodes CASSLVTGGTGELFS.